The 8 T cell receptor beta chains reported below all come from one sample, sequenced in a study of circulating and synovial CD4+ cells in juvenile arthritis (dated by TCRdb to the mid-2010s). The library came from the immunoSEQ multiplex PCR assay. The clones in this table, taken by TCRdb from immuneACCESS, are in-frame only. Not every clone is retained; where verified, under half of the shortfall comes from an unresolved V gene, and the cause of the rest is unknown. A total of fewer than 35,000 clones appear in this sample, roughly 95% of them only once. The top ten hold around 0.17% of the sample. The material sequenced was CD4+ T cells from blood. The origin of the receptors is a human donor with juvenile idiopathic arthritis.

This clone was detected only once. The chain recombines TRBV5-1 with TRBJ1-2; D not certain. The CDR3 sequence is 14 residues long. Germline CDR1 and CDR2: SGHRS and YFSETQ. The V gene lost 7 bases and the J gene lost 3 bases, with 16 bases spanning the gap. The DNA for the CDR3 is TGCGCCAGCGCTTCCGCCGGGTCCTACTATGGCTACACCTTC. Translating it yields CASASAGSYYGYTF.

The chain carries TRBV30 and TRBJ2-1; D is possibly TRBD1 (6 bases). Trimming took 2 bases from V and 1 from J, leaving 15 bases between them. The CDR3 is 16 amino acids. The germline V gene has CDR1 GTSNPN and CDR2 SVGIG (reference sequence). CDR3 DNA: TGTGCCTGGAGTAAAACGACAGGCGGATCCTACAATGAGCAGTTCTTC. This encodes CAWSKTTGGSYNEQFF. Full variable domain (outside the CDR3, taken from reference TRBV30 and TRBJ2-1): SQTIHQWPATLVQPVGSPLSLECTVEGTSNPNLYWYRQAAGRGLQLLFYSVGIGQISSEVPQNLSASRPQDRQFILSSKKLLLSDSGFYLCAWSKTTGGSYNEQFFGPGTRLTVL.

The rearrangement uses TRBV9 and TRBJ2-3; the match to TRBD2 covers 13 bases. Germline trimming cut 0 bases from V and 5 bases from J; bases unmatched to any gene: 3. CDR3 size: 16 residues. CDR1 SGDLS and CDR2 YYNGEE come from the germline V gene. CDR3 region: CASSVATSGGQDTQYF. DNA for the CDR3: TGTGCCAGCAGCGTAGCGACTAGCGGGGGGCAAGATACGCAGTATTTT.

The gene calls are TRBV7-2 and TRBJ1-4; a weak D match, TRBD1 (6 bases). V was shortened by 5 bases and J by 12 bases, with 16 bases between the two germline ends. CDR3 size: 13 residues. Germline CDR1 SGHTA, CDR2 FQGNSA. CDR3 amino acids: CASSPTIGGELFF. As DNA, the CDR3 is TGTGCCAGCAGCCCGACGATAGGGGGAGAACTGTTTTTT.

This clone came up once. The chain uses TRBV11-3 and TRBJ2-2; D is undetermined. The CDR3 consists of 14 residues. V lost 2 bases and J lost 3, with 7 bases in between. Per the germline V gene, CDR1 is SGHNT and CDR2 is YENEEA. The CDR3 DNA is TGTGCCAGCAGCTTAAAGCGAGACACCGGGGAGCTGTTTTTT. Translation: CASSLKRDTGELFF.

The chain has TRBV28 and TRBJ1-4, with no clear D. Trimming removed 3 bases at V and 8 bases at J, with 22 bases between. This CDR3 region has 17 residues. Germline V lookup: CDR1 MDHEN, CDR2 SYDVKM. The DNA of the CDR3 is TGTGCCAGCAGTTTGGGCAACATGGGCCTAGCCGTAGAAAAACTGTTTTTT. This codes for CASSLGNMGLAVEKLFF.

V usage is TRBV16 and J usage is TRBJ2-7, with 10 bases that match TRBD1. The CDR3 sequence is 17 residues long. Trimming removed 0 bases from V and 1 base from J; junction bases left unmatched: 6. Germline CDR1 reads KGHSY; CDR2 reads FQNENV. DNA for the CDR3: TGTGCCAGCAGCCAATCGGTGGGACAGGGGAAGTCCTACGAGCAGTACTTC. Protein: CASSQSVGQGKSYEQYF.

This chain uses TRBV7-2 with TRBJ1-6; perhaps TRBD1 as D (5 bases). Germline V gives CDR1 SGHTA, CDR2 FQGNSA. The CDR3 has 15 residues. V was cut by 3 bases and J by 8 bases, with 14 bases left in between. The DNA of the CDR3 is TGTGCCAGCAGCTTTCAGGCAGGAGGGGATTCACCCCTCCACTTT. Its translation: CASSFQAGGDSPLHF.